The sequence of this T cell receptor (beta chain) was determined in a study of T cells after yellow fever vaccination. Notes on the study in general: The booster response re-showed most primary clones: 95% to 96% CD4, more than 70% CD8.

Template-switching 5'RACE yielded the TCR cDNA; a universal primer site and UMIs were added in the process. Via MiXCR, TCRdb re-called the 5' RACE reads, giving one row per CDR3 protein. This table has 450,000 to 600,000 distinct CDR3 sequences, about 14% appearing once. With regard to this clonotype: Its antigen is currently unknown.

The V segment lost 0 bases and the J segment 4 bases; nucleotides outside the gene matches: 10. Germline CDR1 is MNHEY and CDR2 is SVGEGT. CDR3 length: 19 amino acids. This TCR came from a man under 40 who received the YFV17D yellow fever vaccine. The chain links TRBV6-2 or TRBV6-3 to TRBJ2-1; 12 bases fit TRBD2. The source material was PBMCs, sampled on the day of the yellow fever booster vaccination. CDR3 loop: CASSYSRLAGGPLYNEQFF. The CDR3, as DNA: TGTGCCAGCAGTTACTCGAGGCTAGCGGGAGGGCCGTTGTACAATGAGCAGTTCTTC.